These T cell receptor beta chains were read from a single sample in a study of blood T cell repertoires in COVID-19. TCRdb's table, derived via immunoSEQ multiplex PCR, lists solely in-frame clones and lacks some. The sample shows around 150,000 clones, around 87% of them seen only once. The sequenced sample was peripheral blood. The source of these receptors is a woman aged 55-70 years with active COVID-19. Each CDR3 is given with its conserved first and last residue. Each record gives: V gene, J gene, D gene, clone size, CDR3 DNA, CDR3 protein. D genes are given only for firm matches. Clone size is stated in some rows and not others, as once, few, many or a class when expanded.

v_gene: TRBV24-1
j_gene: TRBJ1-2
d_gene: TRBD1
abundance: .
CDR3nt: TGTGCCACCAGTGGGACAGGGACGGTGAGAGGCTACACCTTC
CDR3aa: CATSGTGTVRGYTF

v_gene: TRBV19
j_gene: TRBJ2-2
d_gene: .
abundance: few
CDR3nt: TGTGCCAGTAGTATGGGTCGTGCAGGGGTACCCGGGGAGCTGTTTTTT
CDR3aa: CASSMGRAGVPGELFF

v_gene: TRBV4-3
j_gene: TRBJ2-7
d_gene: .
abundance: .
CDR3nt: TGCGCCAGCAGCCCTGGCAGGGATTCGCGGCAGTACTTC
CDR3aa: CASSPGRDSRQYF

v_gene: TRBV5-4
j_gene: TRBJ2-1
d_gene: .
abundance: .
CDR3nt: TGTGCCAGCAGCTTGGGGGCAGTCAGCTACAATGAGCAGTTCTTC
CDR3aa: CASSLGAVSYNEQFF

v_gene: TRBV4-2
j_gene: TRBJ2-5
d_gene: .
abundance: few
CDR3nt: TGTGCCAGCAGCCAAGGAGGTGGCCAAGAGACCCAGTACTTC
CDR3aa: CASSQGGGQETQYF

v_gene: TRBV19
j_gene: TRBJ2-3
d_gene: TRBD2
abundance: .
CDR3nt: TGTGCCAGTAGGTCTACTAGCGGGAGAAATACAGATACGCAGTATTTT
CDR3aa: CASRSTSGRNTDTQYF

v_gene: TRBV28
j_gene: TRBJ2-3
d_gene: TRBD2
abundance: .
CDR3nt: TGTGCCAGCAGCCTAGGAGCGGGGTTCACAGATACGCAGTATTTT
CDR3aa: CASSLGAGFTDTQYF

v_gene: TRBV18
j_gene: TRBJ1-4
d_gene: .
abundance: .
CDR3nt: TGTGCCAGCTCACCACCCAGCGGAGCAACTAATGAAAAACTGTTTTTT
CDR3aa: CASSPPSGATNEKLFF

v_gene: TRBV28
j_gene: TRBJ2-3
d_gene: .
abundance: .
CDR3nt: TGTGCCAGCAGCGACACGGTGGCAGATACGCAGTATTTT
CDR3aa: CASSDTVADTQYF

v_gene: TRBV3-1/TRBV3-2
j_gene: TRBJ1-2
d_gene: TRBD1
abundance: .
CDR3nt: TGTGCCAGCAGCCCTTCAGGGGGACGGGCACTGTATGGCTACACCTTC
CDR3aa: CASSPSGGRALYGYTF

v_gene: TRBV6-2/TRBV6-3
j_gene: TRBJ1-2
d_gene: TRBD1
abundance: .
CDR3nt: TGTGCCAGCAGTTCAGGGGGCACAATCTATGGCTACACCTTC
CDR3aa: CASSSGGTIYGYTF

v_gene: TRBV28
j_gene: TRBJ2-7
d_gene: TRBD2
abundance: once
CDR3nt: TGTGCCAGCAGTCGGGGAATTTTCGGGACTAGCGGTCCGGACGAGCAGTACTTC
CDR3aa: CASSRGIFGTSGPDEQYF

v_gene: TRBV2
j_gene: TRBJ2-1
d_gene: .
abundance: .
CDR3nt: TGTGCCAGCAGTGTTAGGAGTGAGCAGTTCTTC
CDR3aa: CASSVRSEQFF

v_gene: TRBV27
j_gene: TRBJ2-1
d_gene: .
abundance: .
CDR3nt: TGTGCCAGCCAGACGGCTTGGGAGCCCTCCTACAATGAGCAGTTCTTC
CDR3aa: CASQTAWEPSYNEQFF

v_gene: TRBV27
j_gene: TRBJ2-3
d_gene: .
abundance: .
CDR3nt: TGTGCCAGCAGTTTAGGCCATCCGGGGTACGGAGGCACAGATACGCAGTATTTT
CDR3aa: CASSLGHPGYGGTDTQYF

v_gene: TRBV30
j_gene: TRBJ1-1
d_gene: TRBD1
abundance: .
CDR3nt: TGTGCCTGGTGTTACAGGGGGCAGCGGATGAACACTGAAGCTTTCTTT
CDR3aa: CAWCYRGQRMNTEAFF

v_gene: TRBV5-1
j_gene: TRBJ1-1
d_gene: .
abundance: once
CDR3nt: TGCGCCAGCAGCGTAACTTCAGGGGCCAACACTGAAGCTTTCTTT
CDR3aa: CASSVTSGANTEAFF

v_gene: TRBV6-1
j_gene: TRBJ2-3
d_gene: TRBD2
abundance: .
CDR3nt: TGTGCCAGCAGTGAAGCGAACCTAGCGGGACTCAGAGATACGCAGTATTTT
CDR3aa: CASSEANLAGLRDTQYF

v_gene: TRBV5-1
j_gene: TRBJ2-7
d_gene: .
abundance: few
CDR3nt: TGCGCCAGCAGCCTGGGGGGACAGAGACTCTACGGGCAGTACTTC
CDR3aa: CASSLGGQRLYGQYF